This passage covers 32 T cell receptor beta chains from one sample sequenced in a study of T cells in Graves' hyperthyroidism and ophthalmopathy. The investigators amplified TCR beta CDR3 regions from RNA transcripts. HTBI primers were employed in a first-round RT-PCR of the TCR CDR3. MiXCR, applied by TCRdb to the multiplex PCR reads, yields one record per CDR3 protein. The repertoire consists of some 720,000 distinct CDR3 sequences, with roughly 17% occurring once and the leading ten covering approximately 8.4%. Sequencing input: blood. These receptors came from a man between 18 and 35 years old with Graves' hyperthyroidism.

This sequence joins TRBV29-1 and TRBJ2-3; either TRBD1 or TRBD2 may supply D (5 bases each). This CDR3 is 12 amino acids long. Germline V gene data show CDR1 as SQVTM and CDR2 as ANQGSEA. The V end lost 7 bases, the J end lost 4 bases, and 12 bases lay between the germline ends. CDR3 nucleotides: TGCAGCGGAACTGGGACGTCAGATACGCAGTATTTT. It codes for CSGTGTSDTQYF.

This clonotype was observed at least ten times. The chain is built from TRBV28 and TRBJ2-1; 10 bases line up with TRBD2. In germline, CDR1 is MDHEN, CDR2 SYDVKM. This CDR3 region has 18 residues. V trimming: 3 bases; J trimming: 4 bases; junction bases outside the gene matches: 12. CDR3 amino acids: CASSLRGGLANLYNEQFF. As DNA, the CDR3 is TGTGCCAGCAGTTTGAGGGGGGGACTAGCGAACTTGTACAATGAGCAGTTCTTC.

This clonotype has ten or more counts. The rearrangement joins TRBV2 to TRBJ2-3; D ambiguous. CDR1 is SNHLY and CDR2 is FYNNEI in the germline V gene. This CDR3 spans 11 amino acids. V was shortened by 4 bases and J by 11 bases, with 10 bases between the two germline ends. DNA of the CDR3: TGTGCCAGCAGTGTTACTTATATGCAGTATTTT. Translated: CASSVTYMQYF. Supplemented by reference TRBV2 and TRBJ2-3, the full variable domain reads EPEVTQTPSHQVTQMGQEVILRCVPISNHLYFYWYRQILGQKVEFLVSFYNNEISEKSEIFDDQFSVERPDGSNFTLKIRSTKLEDSAMYFCASSVTYMQYFGPGTRLTVL.

Comments on this clonotype: A much bigger clone sits one base away, suggesting this may be a read error. The V call is TRBV7-6, the J call TRBJ2-7; D is ambiguous. CDR1 and CDR2 from the germline V gene are SGHVS and FNYEAQ. This CDR3 has 13 amino acids. DNA for the CDR3: TGTGCCAGCAGCTTAGTCGAGGTGGGCGAGCAGTCCTTC. Translated, it gives CASSLVEVGEQSF. Full variable domain (missing parts from reference TRBV7-6 and TRBJ2-7): GAGVSQSPRYKVTKRGQDVALRCDPISGHVSLYWYRQALGQGPEFLTYFNYEAQQDKSGLPNDRFSAERPEGSISTLTIQRTEQRDSAMYRCASSLVEVGEQSFGPGTRLTVT.

The table lists this clonotype with a few counts. The chain employs TRBV27 and TRBJ2-3; 7 nucleotides agree with TRBD2. The CDR3 loop spans 15 amino acids. V was pared by 2 bases and J by 2 bases, with 4 bases of the junction left unmatched. CDR1 and CDR2 from the germline V gene are MNHEY and SMNVEV (reference sequence). CDR3 nucleotides: TGTGCCAGCAGTTTAGTGACTAGCCACACAGATACGCAGTATTTT. The encoded protein is CASSLVTSHTDTQYF.

This clonotype was observed at least ten times. The chain combines TRBV30 with TRBJ1-3; D gene unclear. The CDR3 extends over 13 amino acids. V was pared by 3 bases and J by 0 bases, with 6 bases between. Germline values: CDR1 GTSNPN, CDR2 SVGIG (reference sequence). CDR3 amino acids: CAWSQISGNTIYF. Here the CDR3 DNA reads TGTGCCTGGAGCCAGATCTCTGGAAACACCATATATTTT.

This clonotype was detected ten times or more. The CDR3 here is CSASGGDTQYF. The DNA of the CDR3 is TGCAGTGCTAGTGGGGGAGATACGCAGTATTTT. The chain links TRBV20-1 to TRBJ2-3; D may be TRBD1 or TRBD2 (5 bases each). Germline assignment: CDR1 DFQATT and CDR2 SNEGSKA (reference sequence). Trimming stripped 3 bases from V and 5 bases from J, with 6 bases between. The CDR3 runs 11 residues.

This clonotype was counted only a few times. Germline is not matched at one junction end, which may reflect a read error. This chain connects TRBV15 to TRBJ2-7; TRBD1 agrees at 10 bases. From germline, CDR1 is LNHNV and CDR2 YYDKDF (reference sequence). CDR3 length: 15 amino acids. CDR3: CATSRDPGQGNEQHF. The CDR3 nucleotides read TGTGCCACCAGCAGAGACCCGGGACAGGGGAACGAGCAGCACTTC.

This clonotype was observed at least ten times. J is TRBJ2-1 and V is TRBV3-1; 11 bases line up with TRBD2. This CDR3 spans 16 amino acids. Germline-derived CDR1 and CDR2 are LGHDT and YNNKEL (reference sequence). Trimming cost V 4 bases and J 9 bases; bases outside gene matches: 11. CDR3 DNA: TGTGCCAGCAGCCTTACAAGACTAGCGGGATCATCTGAGCAGTTCTTC. Translated, it gives CASSLTRLAGSSEQFF.

The chain couples TRBV7-9 to TRBJ2-2; D possibly corresponds to TRBD1 (5 bases). CDR1 SEHNR and CDR2 FQNEAQ come from the germline V gene (reference sequence). The CDR3 has 16 amino acids. Between the trimmed V and J ends, which lost 1 base and 6 bases, there was a span of 15 bases. For the CDR3, the DNA is TGTGCCAGCAGCTTAGGGGCAGGGTCTCCGTCCGGGGAGCTGTTTTTT. Protein sequence: CASSLGAGSPSGELFF.

This clonotype appeared many times. CDR3 protein: CASSPGNSPLHF. The CDR3 DNA reads as TGTGCCAGCAGCCCAGGGAATTCACCCCTCCACTTT. V is TRBV28 and J is TRBJ1-6; the D gene is possibly TRBD1 (5 bases). V was trimmed by 6 bases and J by 7 bases, leaving 7 bases between them. Germline CDR1 reads MDHEN; CDR2 reads SYDVKM. CDR3 size: 12 residues.

This clonotype was seen a few times. This rearrangement joins TRBV11-1 to TRBJ2-7; 7 bases map to TRBD1. The length of the CDR3 is 14 residues. From germline, CDR1 is SGHAT and CDR2 FQDESV (reference sequence). Trimming cost V 5 bases and J 2 bases; bases outside gene matches: 6. DNA of the CDR3: TGTGCCAGCAGCCGACAGGGCTACCCCTACGAGCAGTACTTC. Translation: CASSRQGYPYEQYF.

This clonotype was observed a few times. The chain combines TRBV5-4 with TRBJ2-7, with D perhaps TRBD1 (6 bases). The V and J ends lost 5 bases and 4 bases respectively, with 25 bases between them. The CDR3 runs to 17 residues. CDR1 and CDR2 (germline): SGHNT, YYREEE (reference sequence). DNA for the CDR3: TGTGCCAGCAGACTAGGGGGAACAGCGCCCACTTCATACGAGCAGTACTTC. Translated: CASRLGGTAPTSYEQYF.

This clonotype has a handful of counts. One end of the junction varies from germline; a read error may be responsible. The chain uses TRBV20-1 and TRBJ2-5, with D hard to call. Germline values: CDR1 DFQATT, CDR2 SNEGSKA (reference sequence). The CDR3 extends over 13 amino acids. CDR3: CNAAQDPQETQYF. As DNA, the CDR3 is TGCAATGCTGCCCAGGATCCCCAAGAGACCCAGTACTTC.

This clonotype was seen a few times. The chain has TRBV5-5 and TRBJ1-4; 8 bases match TRBD1. V trimming: 5 bases; J trimming: 3 bases; junction bases outside the gene matches: 9. This CDR3 comprises 16 residues. The germline CDR1 and CDR2 sequences are SGHKS and YYEKEE (reference sequence). For the CDR3, the DNA is TGTGCCAGCAGTCGTCGACAGGGGTCTCCTAATGAAAAACTGTTTTTT. This encodes CASSRRQGSPNEKLFF.

This clonotype was seen repeatedly, ten times or more. The chain combines TRBV7-3 with TRBJ2-1; TRBD1 might be the D (6 bases). With 2 bases removed from V and 7 bases from J, the gap between germline ends came to 15 bases. The CDR3 runs 15 residues. Per germline, CDR1 SGHTA and CDR2 FQGTGA. DNA of the CDR3: TGTGCCAGCAGCTTATCGCAGGGGTCCCGGAATGAGCAGTTCTTC. Protein product: CASSLSQGSRNEQFF.

This clonotype was seen many times. The CDR3 DNA is TGTGCCAGCAGACTCAGGGGGCGCGATCAGCCCCAGCATTTT. This sequence encodes CASRLRGRDQPQHF. This sequence joins TRBV28 and TRBJ1-5; 8 bases are a match to TRBD1. The CDR3 extends over 14 amino acids. Germline lookup yields CDR1 MDHEN and CDR2 SYDVKM. Unmatched junction bases numbered 6, after V lost 6 bases and J lost 5 bases.

The chain couples TRBV13 to TRBJ1-2, with 12 positions matching TRBD1. The CDR3 length is 14 residues. V shed 7 bases and J 6 bases; nucleotides not matched to a gene: 6. Germline CDR1 reads PRHDT; CDR2 reads FYEKMQ (reference sequence). CDR3 in amino acids: CASTRGTGGDGYTF. CDR3 coding DNA: TGTGCCAGCACTCGAGGGACAGGGGGCGATGGCTACACCTTC.

This chain joins TRBV28 and TRBJ2-3, with D perhaps matching TRBD2 (5 bases). The CDR3 has 16 residues. V gave up 3 bases and J gave up 4 bases, with 17 bases separating them. Germline V gives CDR1 MDHEN, CDR2 SYDVKM. The CDR3 DNA reads TGTGCCAGCAGTTTGTTAACGCGAGGGTATGCAGATACGCAGTATTTT. This gives the protein CASSLLTRGYADTQYF.

About this clonotype itself: Its ends do not fully match the called genes, so a read error is possible. This chain links TRBV13 with TRBJ2-3; TRBD2 is a possible D gene (6 bases). Germline-derived CDR1 and CDR2 are PRHDT and FYEKMQ (reference sequence). The CDR3 loop spans 14 amino acids. CDR3 nucleotide sequence: TGTGCCAGCAGTCTAGGGACTCTCACAGATACGCGGTATTTT. It encodes CASSLGTLTDTRYF.

This clonotype was observed many times. V is TRBV6-1 and J is TRBJ2-7; no firm D call. Germline CDR1 reads MNHNS; CDR2 reads SASEGT. Trimming left V 5 bases short and J 0 bases short, with 14 bases between. This CDR3 spans 15 amino acids. CDR3 region: CASSYETGLSYEQYF. In DNA form, the CDR3 reads TGTGCCAGCAGTTACGAAACCGGGCTCTCCTACGAGCAGTACTTC.

The sample holds many counts of this clonotype. V and J are TRBV11-2 and TRBJ2-2; D uncertain. Per the germline V gene, CDR1 is SGHAT and CDR2 is FQNNGV. The V gene lost 4 bases and the J gene lost 10 bases, with 10 bases spanning the gap. CDR3 length equals 12 residues. The CDR3 reads CASSSRPAELFF. Here the CDR3 DNA reads TGTGCCAGCAGCTCCCGGCCCGCGGAGCTGTTTTTT.

The V and J genes are TRBV28 and TRBJ1-1, with D perhaps matching TRBD1 (6 bases). Germline V lookup: CDR1 MDHEN, CDR2 SYDVKM. This CDR3 has 14 amino acids. Trimming stripped 0 bases from V and 3 bases from J, with 8 bases between. This CDR3 is CASSLWGGDTEAFF. CDR3 sequence (DNA): TGTGCCAGCAGTTTATGGGGGGGCGACACTGAAGCTTTCTTT.

The chain links TRBV20-1 to TRBJ2-5; D is undetermined. The V and J ends lost 5 bases and 3 bases respectively, with 16 bases between them. The length of the CDR3 is 14 residues. The germline gives CDR1 DFQATT, CDR2 SNEGSKA (reference sequence). As DNA, the CDR3 is TGCAGTGCTCCCAGACTGGGTCCGGAAGAGACCCAGTACTTC. Its protein product is CSAPRLGPEETQYF.

The rearrangement joins TRBV7-3 to TRBJ2-2; 11 bases align to TRBD2. This CDR3 has 16 amino acids. CDR1 is SGHTA and CDR2 is FQGTGA in the germline V gene. The trim removed 2 bases at V and 3 bases at J, leaving 2 bases unmatched. CDR3 nucleotides: TGTGCCAGCAGCTTACTAGCGGGAGGCGACACCGGGGAGCTGTTTTTT. Protein: CASSLLAGGDTGELFF.

The sample holds a few counts of this clonotype. The J gene is TRBJ2-7, the V gene TRBV27, with D tentatively TRBD2 (6 bases). Looked up from germline, CDR1 is MNHEY and CDR2 is SMNVEV (reference sequence). V was trimmed by 3 bases and J by 7 bases, leaving 16 bases between them. CDR3 length: 14 residues. CDR3 nucleotide sequence: TGTGCCAGCAGTTTCGGGCAGGGTCGGGAGGAGCAGTACTTC. Translated: CASSFGQGREEQYF.

This clonotype has just a few counts. The chain uses TRBV28 and TRBJ2-4, with a possible D match to TRBD2 (5 bases). V was pared by 3 bases and J by 5 bases, with 11 bases between. Germline V CDR1 and CDR2: MDHEN, SYDVKM. This CDR3 is built from 14 residues. CDR3 region: CASSFFGKENIQYF. The CDR3 region has the DNA TGTGCCAGCAGTTTCTTCGGGAAAGAAAACATTCAGTACTTC.

In its sample, this clonotype was seen a few times. This chain links TRBV29-1 with TRBJ2-1, with D tentatively TRBD1 or TRBD2 (5 bases each). Trimming took 0 bases from V and 1 from J, leaving 13 bases between them. The CDR3 length is 16 residues. CDR1 SQVTM and CDR2 ANQGSEA come from the germline V gene. The CDR3 DNA follows: TGCAGCGTTGAAGAAGGACGGGGCTCATCCTACAATGAGCAGTTCTTC. It codes for CSVEEGRGSSYNEQFF.

Many counts were recorded for this clonotype. The chain carries TRBV30 and TRBJ1-4; TRBD1 might be the D (5 bases). Germline loops: CDR1 GTSNPN, CDR2 SVGIG (reference sequence). V was trimmed by 1 base and J by 0 bases, leaving 12 bases between them. The CDR3 has 16 residues. The CDR3 region is CAWSGTGTSTNEKLFF. Here the CDR3 DNA reads TGTGCCTGGAGTGGGACCGGGACGTCAACTAATGAAAAACTGTTTTTT.

This clonotype was seen at least ten times. The chain recombines TRBV20-1 with TRBJ1-1; D gene unclear. Looked up from germline, CDR1 is DFQATT and CDR2 is SNEGSKA (reference sequence). The CDR3 contains 15 residues. With 5 bases removed from V and 0 bases from J, the gap between germline ends came to 16 bases. DNA of the CDR3: TGCAGTGCTCCAGCCGAAGGGTCGATGAACACTGAAGCTTTCTTT. Translation: CSAPAEGSMNTEAFF.

The CDR3: CASTSRLQGGQYANQPQHF. The CDR3 coding sequence is TGTGCCAGTACGTCTCGACTCCAGGGAGGCCAGTATGCCAATCAGCCCCAGCATTTT. V is TRBV19 and J is TRBJ1-5, with a possible D match to TRBD1 (5 bases). This CDR3 has 19 amino acids. The germline CDR1 and CDR2 sequences are LNHDA and SQIVND (reference sequence). The ends were cut back, 7 bases at V and 3 bases at J, with 28 bases in the middle.

The chain couples TRBV20-1 to TRBJ2-3; 9 nucleotides match TRBD2. V shed 7 bases, J shed 0 bases, and the junction held 8 bases outside the gene matches. CDR1 is DFQATT and CDR2 is SNEGSKA in the germline V gene (reference sequence). The CDR3 length is 15 residues. The CDR3 here is CSGISGSTSTDTQYF. CDR3 bases: TGCAGTGGAATTAGCGGGAGTACTAGCACAGATACGCAGTATTTT.